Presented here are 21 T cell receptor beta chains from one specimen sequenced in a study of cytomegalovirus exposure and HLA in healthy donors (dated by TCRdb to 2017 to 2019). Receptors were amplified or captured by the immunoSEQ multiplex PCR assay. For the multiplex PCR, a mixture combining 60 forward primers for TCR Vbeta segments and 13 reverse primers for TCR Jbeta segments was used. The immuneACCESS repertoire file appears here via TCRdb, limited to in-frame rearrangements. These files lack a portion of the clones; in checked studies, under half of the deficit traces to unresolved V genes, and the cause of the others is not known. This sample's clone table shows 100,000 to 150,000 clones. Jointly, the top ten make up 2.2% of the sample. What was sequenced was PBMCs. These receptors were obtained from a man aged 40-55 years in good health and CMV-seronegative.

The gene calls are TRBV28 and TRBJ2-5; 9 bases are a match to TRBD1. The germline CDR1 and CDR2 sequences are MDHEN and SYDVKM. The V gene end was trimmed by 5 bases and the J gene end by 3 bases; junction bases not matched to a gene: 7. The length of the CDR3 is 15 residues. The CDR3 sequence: CASSGTGTGKETQYF. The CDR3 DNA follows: TGTGCCAGCAGTGGGACAGGGACAGGGAAAGAGACCCAGTACTTC.

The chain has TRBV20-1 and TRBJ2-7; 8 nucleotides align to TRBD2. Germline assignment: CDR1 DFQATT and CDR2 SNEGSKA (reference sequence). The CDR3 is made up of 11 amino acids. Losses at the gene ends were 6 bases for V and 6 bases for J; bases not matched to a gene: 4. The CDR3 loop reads CSARGGGEQYF. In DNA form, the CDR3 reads TGCAGTGCCCGGGGGGGCGGCGAGCAGTACTTC.

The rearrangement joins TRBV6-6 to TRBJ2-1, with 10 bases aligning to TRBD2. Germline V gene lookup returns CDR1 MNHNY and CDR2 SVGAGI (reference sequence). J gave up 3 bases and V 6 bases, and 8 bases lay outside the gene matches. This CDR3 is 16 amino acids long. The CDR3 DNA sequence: TGTGCCAGCAGGCTAGCGGGAGATTTGTACTACAATGAGCAGTTCTTC. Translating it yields CASRLAGDLYYNEQFF.

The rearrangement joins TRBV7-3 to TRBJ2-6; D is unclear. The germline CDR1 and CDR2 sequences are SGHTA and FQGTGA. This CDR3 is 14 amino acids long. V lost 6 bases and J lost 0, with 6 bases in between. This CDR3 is CASSLSSGANVLTF. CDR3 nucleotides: TGTGCCAGCAGTCTGAGCTCTGGGGCCAACGTCCTGACTTTC.

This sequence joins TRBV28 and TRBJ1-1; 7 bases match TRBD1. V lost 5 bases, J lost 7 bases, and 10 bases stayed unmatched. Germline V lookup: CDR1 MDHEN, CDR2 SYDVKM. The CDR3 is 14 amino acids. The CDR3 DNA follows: TGTGCCAGCAGTGGGGGTAGACAGGGCGGTGAAGCTTTCTTT. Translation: CASSGGRQGGEAFF.

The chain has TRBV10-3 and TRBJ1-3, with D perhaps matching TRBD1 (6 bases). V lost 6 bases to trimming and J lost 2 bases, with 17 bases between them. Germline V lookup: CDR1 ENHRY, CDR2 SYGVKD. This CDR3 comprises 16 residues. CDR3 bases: TGTGCCATCAGCCACTCCGGGGGGCGGCCTGGAAACACCATATATTTT. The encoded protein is CAISHSGGRPGNTIYF.

CDR3 residues: CASSEGADLRQEQYF. The CDR3 bases are TGTGCCAGCAGTGAGGGGGCAGATCTACGTCAGGAGCAGTACTTC. The J gene is TRBJ2-7, the V gene TRBV6-4, with D possibly TRBD1 on 6 matching bases. The germline V gene encodes CDR1 MRHNA and CDR2 SNTAGT. V lost 3 bases to trimming and J lost 7 bases, with 19 bases between them. There are 15 residues in the CDR3.

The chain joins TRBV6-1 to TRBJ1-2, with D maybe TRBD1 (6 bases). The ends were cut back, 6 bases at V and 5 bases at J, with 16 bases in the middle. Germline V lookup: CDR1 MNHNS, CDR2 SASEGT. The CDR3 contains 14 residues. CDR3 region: CASSDDGGAYGYTF. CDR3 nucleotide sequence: TGTGCCAGCAGCGACGATGGGGGCGCGTATGGCTACACCTTC.

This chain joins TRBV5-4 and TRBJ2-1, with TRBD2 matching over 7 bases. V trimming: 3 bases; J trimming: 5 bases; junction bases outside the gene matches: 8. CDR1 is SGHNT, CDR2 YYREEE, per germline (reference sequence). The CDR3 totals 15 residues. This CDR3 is CASSSRSGTNNEQFF. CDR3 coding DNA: TGTGCCAGCAGCTCCCGCTCCGGGACTAACAATGAGCAGTTCTTC.

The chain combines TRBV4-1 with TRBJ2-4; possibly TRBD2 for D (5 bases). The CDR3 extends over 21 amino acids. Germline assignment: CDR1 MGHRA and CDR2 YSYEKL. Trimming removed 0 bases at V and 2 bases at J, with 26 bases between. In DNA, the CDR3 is TGCGCCAGCAGCCAAGATAGTTTAGTCGGTCTGGGAGAAGTTTCCAAAAACATTCAGTACTTC. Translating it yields CASSQDSLVGLGEVSKNIQYF.

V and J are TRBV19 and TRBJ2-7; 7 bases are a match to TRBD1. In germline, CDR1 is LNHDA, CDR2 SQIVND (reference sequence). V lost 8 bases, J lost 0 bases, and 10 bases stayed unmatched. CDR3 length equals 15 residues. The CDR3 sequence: CASQEGALSSYEQYF. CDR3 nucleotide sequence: TGTGCCAGTCAAGAGGGGGCCCTTAGCTCCTACGAGCAGTACTTC.

CDR3 sequence reads: CASSSSGTAYEQYF. The CDR3 DNA reads TGTGCCAGCAGTTCATCCGGGACAGCCTACGAGCAGTACTTC. This sequence joins TRBV6-5 and TRBJ2-5; 7 nucleotides line up with TRBD1. The J call is doubtful: the DNA matches TRBJ2-7 better. CDR3 length equals 14 residues. CDR1 MNHEY and CDR2 SVGAGI come from the germline V gene.

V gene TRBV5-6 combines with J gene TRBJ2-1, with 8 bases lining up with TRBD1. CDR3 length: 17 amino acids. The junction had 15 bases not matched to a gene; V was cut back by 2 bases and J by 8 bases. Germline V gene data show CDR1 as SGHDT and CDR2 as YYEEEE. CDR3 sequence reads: CASSLGYTTGALDEQFF. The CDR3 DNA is TGTGCCAGCAGCTTAGGGTATACGACAGGGGCGCTGGATGAGCAGTTCTTC.

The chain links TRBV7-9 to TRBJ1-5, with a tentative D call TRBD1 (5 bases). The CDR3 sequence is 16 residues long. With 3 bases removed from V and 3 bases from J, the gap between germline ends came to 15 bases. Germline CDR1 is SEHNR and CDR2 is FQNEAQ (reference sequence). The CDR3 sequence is CASSFDSSLNNQPQHF. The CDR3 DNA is TGTGCCAGCAGCTTTGACAGTTCACTCAACAATCAGCCCCAGCATTTT.

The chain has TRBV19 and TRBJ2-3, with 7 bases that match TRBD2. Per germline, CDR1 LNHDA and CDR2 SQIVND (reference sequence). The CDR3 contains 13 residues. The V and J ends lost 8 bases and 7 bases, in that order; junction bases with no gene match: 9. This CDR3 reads CASAGSGTNTQYF. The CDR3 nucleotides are TGTGCCAGTGCGGGCAGCGGGACCAATACGCAGTATTTT.

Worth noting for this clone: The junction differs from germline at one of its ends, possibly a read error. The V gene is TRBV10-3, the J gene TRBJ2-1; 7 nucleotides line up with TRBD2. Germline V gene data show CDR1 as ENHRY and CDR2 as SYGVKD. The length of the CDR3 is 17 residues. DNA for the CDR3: TGTGTCATCAGTGCGGGTTCCAGCGGGATAACCTACAATGAGCAGTTCTTC. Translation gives CVISAGSSGITYNEQFF.

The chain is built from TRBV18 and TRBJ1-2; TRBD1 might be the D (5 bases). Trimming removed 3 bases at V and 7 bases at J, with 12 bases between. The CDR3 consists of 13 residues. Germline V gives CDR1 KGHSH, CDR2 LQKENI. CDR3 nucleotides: TGTGCCAGCTCACCGCAAGACAGTGCTGGCTACACCTTC. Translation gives CASSPQDSAGYTF.

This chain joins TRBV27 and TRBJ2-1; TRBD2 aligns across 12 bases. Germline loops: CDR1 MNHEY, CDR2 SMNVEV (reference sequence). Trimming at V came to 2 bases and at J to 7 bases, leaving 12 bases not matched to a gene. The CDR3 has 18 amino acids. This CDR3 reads CASSLPRTSGISRNEQFF. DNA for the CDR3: TGTGCCAGCAGTTTACCCAGGACTAGCGGGATTTCTAGGAATGAGCAGTTCTTC.

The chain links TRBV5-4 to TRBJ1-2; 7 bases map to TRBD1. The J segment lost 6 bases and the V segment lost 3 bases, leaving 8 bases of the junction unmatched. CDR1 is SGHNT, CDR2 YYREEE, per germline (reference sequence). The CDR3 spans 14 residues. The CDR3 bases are TGTGCCAGCAGCTGGCCGCAGGGGACAGATGGCTACACCTTC. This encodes CASSWPQGTDGYTF.

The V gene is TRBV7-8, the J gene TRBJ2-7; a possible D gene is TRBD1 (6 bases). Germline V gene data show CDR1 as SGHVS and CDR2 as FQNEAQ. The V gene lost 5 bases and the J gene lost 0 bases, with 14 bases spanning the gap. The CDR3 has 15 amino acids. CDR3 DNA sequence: TGTGCCAGCAGCCGAACAGGGCACTCCTCCTACGAGCAGTACTTC. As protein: CASSRTGHSSYEQYF.

The chain's CDR3 is CASSLSSGIPGYTF. The CDR3 DNA sequence: TGTGCCAGCAGTTTATCGTCGGGTATCCCTGGCTACACCTTC. The chain is built from TRBV27 and TRBJ1-2; D unclear. Trimming removed 0 bases from V and 7 bases from J, with 12 bases in between. Germline assignment: CDR1 MNHEY and CDR2 SMNVEV (reference sequence). The CDR3 has 14 residues.